The next 21 T cell receptor beta chains were all read from a single sample in a study of blood T cell repertoires in COVID-19. Produced via immunoSEQ multiplex PCR; TCRdb's table is partial and in-frame only. This sample has some 190,000 clones; more than 75% occur once, and the top ten carry roughly 18%. Sequencing used peripheral blood. All receptors derive from a person between 65 and 79 years old with COVID-19, enrolled during active disease.

The CDR3 spells CASSLLNIRGLGDGYTF. CDR3 nucleotides: TGTGCCAGCAGCTTACTTAATATCAGGGGCTTAGGTGATGGCTACACCTTC. V usage is TRBV11-2 and J usage is TRBJ1-2; a weak D match, TRBD1 (6 bases). V dropped 2 bases and J dropped 6 bases, with 22 bases sitting between them. CDR1 SGHAT and CDR2 FQNNGV come from the germline V gene. This CDR3 comprises 17 residues.

Comments on this clone: One junction end does not reproduce the germline sequence, and a read error may be involved. J is TRBJ2-7 and V is TRBV6-2 or TRBV6-3; possible D gene TRBD2, 6 bases. The length of the CDR3 is 16 residues. The germline V gene encodes CDR1 MNHEY and CDR2 SVGEGT. CDR3 nucleotides: TGTGCCAGCAGTCACCCCCCCTCGGTGGGCCCCAGATGGGAGGACTTC. Its protein is CASSHPPSVGPRWEDF.

The chain carries TRBV15 and TRBJ2-5; no reliable D call. The CDR3 has 14 amino acids. In germline, CDR1 is LNHNV, CDR2 YYDKDF (reference sequence). The ends were cut back, 1 base at V and 4 bases at J, with 10 bases in the middle. This chain's CDR3 is CATSRAAGGETQYF. The CDR3 nucleotides are TGTGCCACCAGCAGAGCCGCAGGTGGAGAGACCCAGTACTTC.

The genes are TRBV24-1 and TRBJ2-2, with 7 bases that match TRBD1. Unmatched junction bases numbered 6, after V lost 0 bases and J lost 15 bases. The CDR3 contains 13 residues. Germline CDR1 is KGHDR and CDR2 is SFDVKD. CDR3 nucleotide sequence: TGTGCCACCAGTGATTTGGTGGGACAGCTTATGTTTTTT. The encoded protein is CATSDLVGQLMFF.

This rearrangement joins TRBV7-2 to TRBJ1-1; D unclear. The ends were cut back, 0 bases at V and 1 base at J, with 6 bases in the middle. The CDR3 spans 14 residues. From germline, CDR1 is SGHTA and CDR2 FQGNSA. The CDR3 nucleotides read TGTGCCAGCAGCTTAGCGCCAGGGAACACTGAAGCTTTCTTT. Translating gives CASSLAPGNTEAFF.

This clone was seen a handful of times. The rearrangement links TRBV5-1 to TRBJ1-4; 8 bases map to TRBD1. CDR1 and CDR2 from the germline V gene are SGHRS and YFSETQ. The CDR3 runs 16 residues. V gave up 0 bases and J gave up 10 bases; unmatched junction bases: 11. This CDR3 is CASSLDGQGSNGKLFF. In DNA form, the CDR3 reads TGCGCCAGCAGCTTGGACGGACAGGGTAGCAACGGAAAACTGTTTTTT. The full variable domain, with the rest looked up from reference TRBV5-1 and TRBJ1-4, is KAGVTQTPRYLIKTRGQQVTLSCSPISGHRSVSWYQQTPGQGLQFLFEYFSETQRNKGNFPGRFSGRQFSNSRSEMNVSTLELGDSALYLCASSLDGQGSNGKLFFGSGTQLSVL.

This clone was detected only once. The chain uses TRBV5-4 and TRBJ2-7, with 14 nucleotides matching TRBD2. V shed 3 bases, J shed 4 bases, and the junction held 3 bases outside the gene matches. The CDR3 has 15 residues. Germline V CDR1 and CDR2: SGHNT, YYREEE (reference sequence). The CDR3 loop reads CASSSGLAGVYEQYF. The CDR3 bases are TGTGCCAGCAGCTCGGGACTAGCGGGAGTGTACGAGCAGTACTTC.

The chain has TRBV7-2 and TRBJ1-4, with 9 bases matching TRBD1. CDR3 length: 14 residues. In germline, CDR1 is SGHTA, CDR2 FQGNSA. Trimming at V came to 4 bases and at J to 6 bases, leaving 3 bases not matched to a gene. The CDR3 DNA follows: TGTGCCAGCAGCTCCGGACAGGGGTATGAAAAACTGTTTTTT. Translating it yields CASSSGQGYEKLFF.

The chain uses TRBV27 and TRBJ1-2; D is unclear. V was pared by 4 bases and J by 7 bases, with 19 bases between. Germline loops: CDR1 MNHEY, CDR2 SMNVEV (reference sequence). The CDR3 loop spans 15 amino acids. CDR3 amino acids: CASSWAQRGFGGYTF. CDR3 coding DNA: TGTGCCAGCAGTTGGGCCCAAAGAGGGTTCGGTGGCTACACCTTC.

The V and J genes are TRBV7-9 and TRBJ2-7, with 10 nucleotides matching TRBD1. CDR1 and CDR2 (germline): SEHNR, FQNEAQ (reference sequence). Trimming cost V 6 bases and J 7 bases; bases outside gene matches: 9. This CDR3 has 14 amino acids. Written as DNA, the CDR3 is TGTGCCAGCAGTCCCCCCGGGACAGGGGTAGAGCAGTACTTC. It yields the protein CASSPPGTGVEQYF.

In DNA form, the CDR3 reads TGTGCCAGCAGTAGCGGGCCTAAAGAGACCCAGTACTTC. Amino acids: CASSSGPKETQYF. This rearrangement joins TRBV6-5 to TRBJ2-5; a weak D match, TRBD2 (6 bases). The CDR3 has 13 amino acids. CDR1 and CDR2 (germline): MNHEY, SVGAGI. The V end lost 5 bases, the J end lost 3 bases, and 10 bases lay between the germline ends.

J is TRBJ2-7 and V is TRBV21-1; the table assigns TRBD2, which was not confirmed against the DNA. TRBV21-1 is listed as a pseudogene. The CDR3 has 20 amino acids. The CDR3 region has the DNA TGTGCCAGCAGCAAAGAAGGGAGAGCGGGGGGGCGTTTGAGCTCCTACGAGCAGTACTTC. Protein sequence: CASSKEGRAGGRLSSYEQYF.

V is TRBV25-1 and J is TRBJ1-2, with D possibly matching TRBD1 (6 bases). Germline-derived CDR1 and CDR2 are MGHDK and SYGVNS. The CDR3 sequence is 15 residues long. V was trimmed by 4 bases and J by 4 bases, leaving 16 bases between them. The CDR3 reads CASSVTGLVGYGYTF. CDR3 nucleotide sequence: TGTGCCAGCAGTGTCACAGGGTTAGTAGGCTATGGCTACACCTTC.

The gene calls are TRBV5-1 and TRBJ2-4; tentative D call: TRBD1 (5 bases). Looked up from germline, CDR1 is SGHRS and CDR2 is YFSETQ. This CDR3 contains 16 residues. The ends were cut back, 4 bases at V and 1 base at J, with 15 bases in the middle. The CDR3 loop is CASSPGGALAKNIQYF. The CDR3 region has the DNA TGCGCCAGCAGCCCCGGTGGGGCTTTGGCCAAAAACATTCAGTACTTC.

CDR3 bases: TGTGCCAGCTCCTTCGGGACTAGCGCAATCTACGAGCAGTACTTC. This codes for CASSFGTSAIYEQYF. The chain employs TRBV18 and TRBJ2-7; TRBD2 agrees at 10 bases. The junction had 8 bases not matched to a gene; V was cut back by 6 bases and J by 3 bases. This CDR3 has 15 amino acids. Germline CDR1 reads KGHSH; CDR2 reads LQKENI.

The J gene is TRBJ2-3, the V gene TRBV4-3; D is ambiguous. This CDR3 has 16 residues. Trimming shortened V by 4 bases and J by 0 bases, and 14 bases separated the two germline ends. Germline V gene lookup returns CDR1 LGHNA and CDR2 YSLEER. CDR3: CASSPSPQRSTDTQYF. The CDR3 nucleotides are TGCGCCAGCAGCCCCTCGCCGCAGAGGAGCACAGATACGCAGTATTTT.

Here the CDR3 reads CASSVGLAGGGTQKYNEQFF. DNA for the CDR3: TGTGCCAGCAGCGTAGGGCTAGCGGGAGGAGGGACTCAAAAGTACAATGAGCAGTTCTTC. This chain links TRBV9 with TRBJ2-1; 11 positions agree with TRBD2. The germline gives CDR1 SGDLS, CDR2 YYNGEE. J lost 4 bases, V lost 0 bases, and 15 bases had no gene match. The CDR3 extends over 20 amino acids.

The rearrangement joins TRBV7-3 to TRBJ1-1, with TRBD1 identical over 10 bases. This CDR3 comprises 14 residues. Germline V gene sequence: CDR1 SGHTA, CDR2 FQGTGA. V gave up 2 bases and J gave up 6 bases; unmatched junction bases: 3. The CDR3 DNA is TGTGCCAGCAGCTTAGACAGGGGGCGATCTGAAGCTTTCTTT. Its protein product is CASSLDRGRSEAFF.

V is TRBV7-3 and J is TRBJ2-3; D is uncertain. Trimming took 5 bases from V and 5 from J, leaving 11 bases between them. Germline CDR1 and CDR2: SGHTA and FQGTGA. The CDR3 consists of 13 residues. CDR3 DNA sequence: TGTGCCAGCAGCACCGGGTCCGGAGATACGCAGTATTTT. Translation: CASSTGSGDTQYF. The whole variable domain, filled in from reference TRBV7-3 and TRBJ2-3, reads GAGVSQTPSNKVTEKGKYVELRCDPISGHTALYWYRQSLGQGPEFLIYFQGTGAADDSGLPNDRFFAVRPEGSVSTLKIQRTERGDSAVYLCASSTGSGDTQYFGPGTRLTVL.

This clone has just one count. The chain uses TRBV7-2 and TRBJ1-6; 9 bases are shared with TRBD1. The V segment lost 5 bases and the J segment 7 bases; nucleotides outside the gene matches: 6. The CDR3 runs 15 residues. The germline gives CDR1 SGHTA, CDR2 FQGNSA. CDR3 DNA: TGTGCCAGCAGCCCCGGGACAGGGAACAATTCACCCCTCCACTTT. This gives the protein CASSPGTGNNSPLHF.

The gene calls are TRBV27 and TRBJ2-5; weak D call: TRBD2 (5 bases). The CDR3 spans 11 residues. The V gene's germline CDR1 is MNHEY and CDR2 SMNVEV (reference sequence). V was pared by 5 bases and J by 7 bases, with 8 bases between. CDR3 sequence: CASSHRGTQYF. CDR3 coding DNA: TGTGCCAGCAGTCATCGGGGGACCCAGTACTTC.